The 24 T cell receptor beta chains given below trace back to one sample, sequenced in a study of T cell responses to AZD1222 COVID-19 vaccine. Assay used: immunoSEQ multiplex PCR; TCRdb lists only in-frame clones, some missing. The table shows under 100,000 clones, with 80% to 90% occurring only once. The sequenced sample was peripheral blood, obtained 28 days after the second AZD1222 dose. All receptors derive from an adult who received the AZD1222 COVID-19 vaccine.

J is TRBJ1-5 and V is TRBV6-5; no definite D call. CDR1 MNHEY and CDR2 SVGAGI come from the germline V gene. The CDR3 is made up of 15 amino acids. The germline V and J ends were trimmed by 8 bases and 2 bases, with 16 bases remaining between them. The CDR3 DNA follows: TGTGCCAGCCTGATTGACTACACAGGCAATCAGCCCCAGCATTTT. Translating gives CASLIDYTGNQPQHF.

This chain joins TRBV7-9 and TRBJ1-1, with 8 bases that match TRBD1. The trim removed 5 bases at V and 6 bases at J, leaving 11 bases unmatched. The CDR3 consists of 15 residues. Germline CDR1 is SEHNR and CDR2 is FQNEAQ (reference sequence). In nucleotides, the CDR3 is TGTGCCAGCAGCCATCGACAGGGGATAAGTGCTGAAGCTTTCTTT. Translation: CASSHRQGISAEAFF.

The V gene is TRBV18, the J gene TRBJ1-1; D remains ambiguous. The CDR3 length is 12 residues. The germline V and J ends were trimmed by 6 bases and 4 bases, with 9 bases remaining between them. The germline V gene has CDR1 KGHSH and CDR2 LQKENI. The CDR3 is CASSPVSTEAFF. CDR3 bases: TGTGCCAGCTCGCCCGTAAGCACTGAAGCTTTCTTT. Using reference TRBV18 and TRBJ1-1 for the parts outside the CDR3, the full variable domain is NAGVMQNPRHLVRRRGQEARLRCSPMKGHSHVYWYRQLPEEGLKFMVYLQKENIIDESGMPKERFSAEFPKEGPSILRIQQVVRGDSAAYFCASSPVSTEAFFGQGTRLTVV.

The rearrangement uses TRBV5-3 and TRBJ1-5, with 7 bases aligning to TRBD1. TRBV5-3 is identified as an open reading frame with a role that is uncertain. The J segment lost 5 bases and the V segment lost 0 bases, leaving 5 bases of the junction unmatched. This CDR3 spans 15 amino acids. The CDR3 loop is CARSLERGPHQPQHF. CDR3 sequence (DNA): TGTGCCAGAAGCTTGGAGAGGGGGCCCCATCAGCCCCAGCATTTT.

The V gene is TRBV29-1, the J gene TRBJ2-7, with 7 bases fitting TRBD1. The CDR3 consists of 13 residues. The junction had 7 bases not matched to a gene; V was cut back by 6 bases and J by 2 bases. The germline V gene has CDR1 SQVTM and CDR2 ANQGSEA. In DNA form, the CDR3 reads TGCAGCGTGGTCCGGGACAGCACCTACGAGCAGTACTTC. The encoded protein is CSVVRDSTYEQYF.

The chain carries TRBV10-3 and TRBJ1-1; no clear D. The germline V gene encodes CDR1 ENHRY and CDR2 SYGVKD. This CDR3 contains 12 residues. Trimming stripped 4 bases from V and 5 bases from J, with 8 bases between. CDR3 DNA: TGTGCCATCAGTGCCGAAGGGACTGAAGCTTTCTTT. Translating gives CAISAEGTEAFF.

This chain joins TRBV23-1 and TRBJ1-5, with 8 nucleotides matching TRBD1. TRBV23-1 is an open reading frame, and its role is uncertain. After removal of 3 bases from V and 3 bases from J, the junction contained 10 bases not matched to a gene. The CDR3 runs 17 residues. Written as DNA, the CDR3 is TGCGCCAGCAGTCATCTCTGGACAGGGCTAATCAATCAGCCCCAGCATTTT. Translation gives CASSHLWTGLINQPQHF.

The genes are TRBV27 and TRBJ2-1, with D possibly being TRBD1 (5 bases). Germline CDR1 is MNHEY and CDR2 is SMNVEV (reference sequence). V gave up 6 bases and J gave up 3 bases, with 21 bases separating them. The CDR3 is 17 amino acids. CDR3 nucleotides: TGTGCCAGCAGGACTCCTCTCACAGGACCAAACTACAATGAGCAGTTCTTC. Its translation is CASRTPLTGPNYNEQFF.

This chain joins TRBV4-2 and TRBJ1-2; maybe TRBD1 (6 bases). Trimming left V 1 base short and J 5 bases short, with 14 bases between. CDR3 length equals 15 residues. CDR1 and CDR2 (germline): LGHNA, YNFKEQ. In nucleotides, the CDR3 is TGTGCCAGCAGCCAAGTCTTCGGGGGCGAGTATGGCTACACCTTC. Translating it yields CASSQVFGGEYGYTF.

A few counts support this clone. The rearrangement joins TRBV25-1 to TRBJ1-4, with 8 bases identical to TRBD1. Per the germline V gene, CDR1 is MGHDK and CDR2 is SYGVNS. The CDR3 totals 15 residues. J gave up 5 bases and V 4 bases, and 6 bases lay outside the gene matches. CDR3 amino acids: CASSGIRTGNEKLFF. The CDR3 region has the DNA TGTGCCAGCAGTGGTATTCGGACAGGGAATGAAAAACTGTTTTTT.

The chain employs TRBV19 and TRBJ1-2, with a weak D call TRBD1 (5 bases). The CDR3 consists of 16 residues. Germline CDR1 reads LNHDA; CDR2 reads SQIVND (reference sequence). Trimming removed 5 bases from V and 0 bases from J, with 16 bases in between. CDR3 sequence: CASSSRQGNSNYGYTF. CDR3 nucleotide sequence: TGTGCCAGTAGTTCCCGTCAGGGAAACTCTAACTATGGCTACACCTTC.

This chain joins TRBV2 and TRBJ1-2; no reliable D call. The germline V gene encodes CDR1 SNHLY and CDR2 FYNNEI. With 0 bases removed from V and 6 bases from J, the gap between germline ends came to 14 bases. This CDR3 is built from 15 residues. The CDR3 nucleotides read TGTGCCAGCAGTGAAGCAGGAGGGCTCGGTGATGGCTACACCTTC. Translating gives CASSEAGGLGDGYTF.

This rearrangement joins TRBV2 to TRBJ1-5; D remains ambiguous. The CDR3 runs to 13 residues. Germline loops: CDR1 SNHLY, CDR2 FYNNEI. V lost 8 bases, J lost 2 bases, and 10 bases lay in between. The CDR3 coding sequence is TGTGCCAGCGTCCCTCCGGGCAATCAGCCCCAGCATTTT. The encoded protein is CASVPPGNQPQHF.

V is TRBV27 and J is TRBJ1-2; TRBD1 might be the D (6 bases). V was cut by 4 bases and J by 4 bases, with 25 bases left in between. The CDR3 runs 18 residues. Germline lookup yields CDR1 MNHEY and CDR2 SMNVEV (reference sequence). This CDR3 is CASSYGLGARGPVYGYTF. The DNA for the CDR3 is TGTGCCAGCAGTTACGGTCTGGGGGCGCGCGGTCCGGTCTATGGCTACACCTTC.

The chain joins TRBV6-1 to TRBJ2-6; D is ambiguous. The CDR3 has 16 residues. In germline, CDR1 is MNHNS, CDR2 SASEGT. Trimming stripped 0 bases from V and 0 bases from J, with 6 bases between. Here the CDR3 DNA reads TGTGCCAGCAGTGAAGCCTTGAACTCTGGGGCCAACGTCCTGACTTTC. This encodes CASSEALNSGANVLTF.

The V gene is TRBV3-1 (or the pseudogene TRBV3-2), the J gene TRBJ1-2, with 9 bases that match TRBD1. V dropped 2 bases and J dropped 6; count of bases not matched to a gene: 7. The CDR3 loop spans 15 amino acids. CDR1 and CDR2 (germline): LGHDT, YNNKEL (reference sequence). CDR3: CASSQIIDRGNGYTF. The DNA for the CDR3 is TGTGCCAGCAGCCAAATAATAGACAGGGGGAATGGCTACACCTTC.

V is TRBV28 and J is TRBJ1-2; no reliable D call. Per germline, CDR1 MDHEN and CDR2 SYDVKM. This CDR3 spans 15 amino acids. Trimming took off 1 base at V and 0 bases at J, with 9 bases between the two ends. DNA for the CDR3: TGTGCCAGCAGTTTATTAGGAGGGCCTAACTATGGCTACACCTTC. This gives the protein CASSLLGGPNYGYTF.

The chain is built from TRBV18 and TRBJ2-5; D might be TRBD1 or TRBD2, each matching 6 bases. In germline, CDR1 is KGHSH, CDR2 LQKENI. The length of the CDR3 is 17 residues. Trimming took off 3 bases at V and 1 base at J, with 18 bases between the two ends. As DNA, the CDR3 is TGTGCCAGCTCACCTAACGCCGGAGGGGGAATCCAAGAGACCCAGTACTTC. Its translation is CASSPNAGGGIQETQYF.

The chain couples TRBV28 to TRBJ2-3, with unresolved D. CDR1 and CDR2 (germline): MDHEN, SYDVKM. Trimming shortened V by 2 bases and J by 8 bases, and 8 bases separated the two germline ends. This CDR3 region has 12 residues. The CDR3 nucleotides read TGTGCCAGCAGTTTAATCCCGAGTACGCAGTATTTT. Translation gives CASSLIPSTQYF.

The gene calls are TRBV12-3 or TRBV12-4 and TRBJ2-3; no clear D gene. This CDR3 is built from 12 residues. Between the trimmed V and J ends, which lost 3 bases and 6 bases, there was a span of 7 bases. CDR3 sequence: CASSFSGDTQYF. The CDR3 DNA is TGTGCCAGCAGTTTCAGTGGGGATACGCAGTATTTT.

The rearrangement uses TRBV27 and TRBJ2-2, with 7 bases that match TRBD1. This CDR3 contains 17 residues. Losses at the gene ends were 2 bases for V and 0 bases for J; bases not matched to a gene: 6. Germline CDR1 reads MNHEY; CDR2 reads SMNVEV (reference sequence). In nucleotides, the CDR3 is TGTGCCAGCAGTTTAAGGACCGGACAGGCGAACACCGGGGAGCTGTTTTTT. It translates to CASSLRTGQANTGELFF.

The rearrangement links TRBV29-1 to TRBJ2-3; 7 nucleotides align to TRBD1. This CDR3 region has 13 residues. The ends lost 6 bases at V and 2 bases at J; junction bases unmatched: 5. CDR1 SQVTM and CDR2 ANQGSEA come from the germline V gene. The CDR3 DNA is TGCAGCGTGCCGGGACAGCCCACAGATACGCAGTATTTT. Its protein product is CSVPGQPTDTQYF.

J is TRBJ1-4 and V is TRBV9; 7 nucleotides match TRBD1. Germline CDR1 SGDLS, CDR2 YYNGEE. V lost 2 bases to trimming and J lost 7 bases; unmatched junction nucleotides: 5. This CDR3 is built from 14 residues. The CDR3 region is CASSVTGKGEKLFF. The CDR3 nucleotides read TGTGCCAGCAGCGTGACAGGGAAAGGTGAAAAACTGTTTTTT.

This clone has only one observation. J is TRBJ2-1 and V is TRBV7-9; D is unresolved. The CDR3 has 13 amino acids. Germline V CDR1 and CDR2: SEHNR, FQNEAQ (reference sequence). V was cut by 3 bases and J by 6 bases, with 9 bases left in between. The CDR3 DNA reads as TGTGCCAGCAGCTTTGGCCTTACCAATGAGCAGTTCTTC. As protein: CASSFGLTNEQFF. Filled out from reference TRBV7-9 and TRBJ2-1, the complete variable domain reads DTGVSQNPRHKITKRGQNVTFRCDPISEHNRLYWYRQTLGQGPEFLTYFQNEAQLEKSRLLSDRFSAERPKGSFSTLEIQRTEQGDSAMYLCASSFGLTNEQFFGPGTRLTVL.